Listed below are T cell receptor beta chains from one sample, sequenced in a study of T cell repertoires in cytomegalovirus infection. TCRdb called the reads again in MiXCR, with one record for every CDR3 protein. The sample holds about 830,000 distinct CDR3 sequences, 30% to 35% seen once. These receptors have no known antigen. The specimen comprised cultured CD8+ T cells from PBMCs, sampled from culture after CMV antigen stimulation. These TCRs come from a human donor in good health (CMV status not recorded). Some clones in this sample may be carry-over from other donors' samples. CDR3s include the opening cysteine and the closing phenylalanine or tryptophan. The D gene is left open where the match is weak. Some rows mark clone size as missing; the rest say once, few, many or name a class of expanded clone.

j_call | v_call | d_call | clone_size | cdr3_aa | cdr3_nt
TRBJ2-6 | TRBV5-5 | - | few | CASSAIDLLNGANVLTF | TGTGCCAGCAGCGCCATAGACTTGCTTAACGGGGCCAACGTCCTGACTTTC
TRBJ2-5 | TRBV4-2 | TRBD2 | few | CASSQEVAGGTETQYF | TGTGCCAGCAGCCAAGAAGTAGCGGGGGGAACGGAGACCCAGTACTTC
TRBJ1-2 | TRBV7-8 | - | many | CASNRGMDYGYAF | TGTGCCAGCAATCGGGGCATGGACTATGGCTACGCCTTC
TRBJ2-2 | TRBV29-1 | TRBD1 | few | CSVEQGAQAGELFF | TGCAGCGTTGAACAGGGGGCACAGGCCGGGGAGCTGTTTTTT
TRBJ1-1 | TRBV2 | - | - | CASSEALTEAFF | TGTGCCAGCAGTGAAGCGCTAACTGAAGCTTTCTTT
TRBJ2-3 | TRBV7-6 | - | many | CASSLAGNTDTQYF | TGTGCCAGCAGCTTAGCGGGTAACACAGATACGCAGTATTTT
TRBJ2-3 | TRBV7-6 | - | many | CASSLKRGVDTQYF | TGTGCCAGCAGCTTAAAAAGGGGGGTAGATACGCAGTATTTT
TRBJ2-1 | TRBV29-1 | - | - | CSVGGSTEQFF | TGCAGCGTTGGGGGGAGCACTGAGCAGTTCTTC
TRBJ2-1 | TRBV19 | TRBD2 | - | CASSMALAGEQFF | TGTGCCAGTAGTATGGCCCTAGCGGGTGAGCAGTTCTTC
TRBJ2-3 | TRBV12-3/TRBV12-4 | TRBD2 | few | CASSSTSGGALDTQYF | TGTGCCAGCAGCTCAACTAGCGGGGGGGCCTTAGATACGCAGTATTTT
TRBJ2-1 | TRBV7-2 | - | few | CASSPWQAYNEQFF | TGTGCCAGCAGCCCCTGGCAGGCCTACAATGAGCAGTTCTTC
TRBJ1-5 | TRBV27 | TRBD1 | - | CASSQTSGTGINQPQHF | TGTGCCAGCAGCCAGACCTCCGGGACAGGGATCAATCAGCCCCAGCATTTT
TRBJ1-2 | TRBV27 | - | - | CASRNRQSYGYTF | TGTGCCAGCAGAAACCGACAGTCCTATGGCTACACCTTC
TRBJ2-2 | TRBV7-6 | TRBD1 | - | CASSLGTGPYTGELFF | TGTGCCAGCAGCTTAGGGACAGGACCCTACACCGGGGAGCTGTTTTTT
TRBJ2-1 | TRBV19 | TRBD1 | - | CASSIHLGQGINEQFF | TGTGCCAGTAGTATACATTTGGGACAGGGGATCAATGAGCAGTTCTTC
TRBJ2-1 | TRBV27 | TRBD2 | - | CASSLLGLAGGNEQFF | TGTGCCAGCAGTTTATTAGGACTAGCGGGGGGGAATGAGCAGTTCTTC
TRBJ1-1 | TRBV7-9 | - | once | CASSLVAGPEAFF | TGTGCCAGCAGCTTAGTGGCCGGGCCTGAAGCTTTCTTT
TRBJ1-2 | TRBV6-5 | - | - | CASSYSSGDYGYTF | TGTGCCAGCAGTTACTCATCCGGAGACTATGGCTACACCTTC
TRBJ2-3 | TRBV7-8 | TRBD1 | - | CASSLVWTGSTDTQYF | TGTGCCAGCAGCTTAGTTTGGACAGGGTCAACAGATACGCAGTATTTT
TRBJ2-1 | TRBV12-3/TRBV12-4 | - | once | CASTPGTPYNEQFF | TGTGCCAGCACCCCCGGGACACCCTACAATGAGCAGTTCTTC
TRBJ2-3 | TRBV15 | - | - | CATSRDRAGTTDTQYF | TGTGCCACCAGCAGAGATCGGGCAGGGACCACAGATACGCAGTATTTT
TRBJ2-2 | TRBV28 | TRBD2 | few | CASRGDYNTGELFF | TGTGCCAGCAGAGGGGACTATAACACCGGGGAGCTGTTTTTT
TRBJ2-5 | TRBV5-5 | - | - | CASSFDPSEAQYF | TGTGCCAGCAGCTTTGACCCGTCGGAGGCCCAGTACTTC
TRBJ1-4 | TRBV7-9 | - | few | CASSLEKSEKLFF | TGTGCCAGCAGCTTAGAGAAGAGTGAAAAACTGTTTTTT
TRBJ2-2 | TRBV5-6 | TRBD1 | few | CASSFYFGTGVNTGELFF | TGTGCCAGCAGCTTCTACTTTGGGACAGGTGTGAACACCGGGGAGCTGTTTTTT
TRBJ2-1 | TRBV12-3/TRBV12-4 | - | - | CANSTGGQTPNEQFF | TGTGCCAACTCGACGGGAGGACAGACCCCCAATGAGCAGTTCTTC